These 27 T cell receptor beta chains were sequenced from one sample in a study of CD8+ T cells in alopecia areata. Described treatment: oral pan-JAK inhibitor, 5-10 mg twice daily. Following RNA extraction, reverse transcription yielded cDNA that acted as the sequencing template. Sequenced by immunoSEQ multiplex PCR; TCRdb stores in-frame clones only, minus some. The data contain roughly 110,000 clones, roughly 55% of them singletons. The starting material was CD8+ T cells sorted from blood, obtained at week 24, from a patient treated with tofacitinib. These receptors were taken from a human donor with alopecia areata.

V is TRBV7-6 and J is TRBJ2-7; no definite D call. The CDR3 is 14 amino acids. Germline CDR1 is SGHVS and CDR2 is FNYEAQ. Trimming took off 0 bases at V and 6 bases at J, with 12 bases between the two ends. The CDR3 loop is CASSLAGLDGEQYF. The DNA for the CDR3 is TGTGCCAGCAGCTTAGCGGGCTTGGATGGCGAGCAGTACTTC.

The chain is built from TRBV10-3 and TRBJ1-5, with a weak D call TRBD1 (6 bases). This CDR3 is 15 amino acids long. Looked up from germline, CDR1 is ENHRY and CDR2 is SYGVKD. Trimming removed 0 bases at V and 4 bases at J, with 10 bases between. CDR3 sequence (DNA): TGTGCCATCAGTGAGTCCGGGACATCTAATCAGCCCCAGCATTTT. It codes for CAISESGTSNQPQHF.

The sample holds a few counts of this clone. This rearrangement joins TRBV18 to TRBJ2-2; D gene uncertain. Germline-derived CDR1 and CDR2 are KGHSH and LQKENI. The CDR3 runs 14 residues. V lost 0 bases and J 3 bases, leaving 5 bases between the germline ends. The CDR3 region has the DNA TGTGCCAGCTCACCACCCATAGACACCGGGGAGCTGTTTTTT. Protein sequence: CASSPPIDTGELFF.

The DNA for the CDR3 is TGTGCCTGGAGTGTACGATTAGGCGGGGGGGCCTGGGATGAGCAGTTCTTC. Protein product: CAWSVRLGGGAWDEQFF. The chain couples TRBV30 to TRBJ2-1; 9 bases align to TRBD2. Per the germline V gene, CDR1 is GTSNPN and CDR2 is SVGIG (reference sequence). This CDR3 is built from 17 residues. The V and J ends lost 0 bases and 8 bases, in that order; junction bases with no gene match: 14.

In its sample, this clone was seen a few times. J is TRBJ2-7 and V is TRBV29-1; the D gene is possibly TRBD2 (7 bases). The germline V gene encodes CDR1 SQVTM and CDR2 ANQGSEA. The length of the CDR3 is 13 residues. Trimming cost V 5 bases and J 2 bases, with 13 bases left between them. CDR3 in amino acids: CSVRGGRTYEQYF. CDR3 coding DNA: TGCAGCGTTAGGGGGGGCAGGACCTACGAGCAGTACTTC.

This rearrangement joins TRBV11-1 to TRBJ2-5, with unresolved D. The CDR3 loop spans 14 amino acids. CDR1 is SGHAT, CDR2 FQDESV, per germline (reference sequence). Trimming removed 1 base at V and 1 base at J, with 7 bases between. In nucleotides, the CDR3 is TGTGCCAGCAGCTTAGTCGGCAGCCAAGAGACCCAGTACTTC. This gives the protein CASSLVGSQETQYF.

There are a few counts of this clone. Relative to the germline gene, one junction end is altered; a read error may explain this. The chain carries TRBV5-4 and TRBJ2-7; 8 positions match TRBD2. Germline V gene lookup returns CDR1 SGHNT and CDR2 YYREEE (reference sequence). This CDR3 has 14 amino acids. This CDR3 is CASSLGGGLYEQYF. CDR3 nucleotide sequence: TGTGCCAGCAGTTTGGGCGGGGGGCTCTACGAGCAGTACTTC.

The CDR3 DNA reads as TGTGCCAGCAGCTTCGGGGGGGAGCTGTTTTTT. Amino acids: CASSFGGELFF. V gene TRBV5-4 combines with J gene TRBJ2-2; D not certain. The V end was cut by 2 bases, the J end by 8 bases, with 4 bases between. This CDR3 has 11 amino acids. Germline CDR1 is SGHNT and CDR2 is YYREEE (reference sequence).

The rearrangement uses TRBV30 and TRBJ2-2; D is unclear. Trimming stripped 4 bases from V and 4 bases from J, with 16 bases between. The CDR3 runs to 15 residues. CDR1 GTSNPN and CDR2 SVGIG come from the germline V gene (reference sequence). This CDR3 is CAWTRWNIGTGELFF. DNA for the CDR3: TGTGCCTGGACCCGGTGGAATATCGGCACCGGGGAGCTGTTTTTT.

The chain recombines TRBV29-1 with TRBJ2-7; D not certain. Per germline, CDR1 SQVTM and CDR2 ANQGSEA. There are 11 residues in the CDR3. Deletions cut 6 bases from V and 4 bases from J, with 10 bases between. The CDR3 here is CSVGSDYEQYF. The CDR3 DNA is TGCAGCGTGGGCTCCGATTACGAGCAGTACTTC.

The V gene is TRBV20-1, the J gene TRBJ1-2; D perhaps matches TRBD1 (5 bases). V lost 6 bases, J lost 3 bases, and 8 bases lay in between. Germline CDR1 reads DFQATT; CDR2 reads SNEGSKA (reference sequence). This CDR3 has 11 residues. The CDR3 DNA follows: TGCAGTGCCGAAGGGGACTATGGCTACACCTTC. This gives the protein CSAEGDYGYTF.

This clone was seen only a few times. CDR3 in amino acids: CAWMRGTEAFF. The DNA for the CDR3 is TGTGCCTGGATGAGGGGGACAGAAGCTTTCTTT. The rearrangement uses TRBV30 and TRBJ1-1; a possible D gene is TRBD1 (6 bases). V was trimmed by 4 bases and J by 8 bases, leaving 11 bases between them. Looked up from germline, CDR1 is GTSNPN and CDR2 is SVGIG (reference sequence). The CDR3 sequence is 11 residues long.

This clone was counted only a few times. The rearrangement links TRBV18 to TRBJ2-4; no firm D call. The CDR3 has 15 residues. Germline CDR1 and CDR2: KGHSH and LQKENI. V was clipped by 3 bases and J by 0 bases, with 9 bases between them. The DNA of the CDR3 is TGTGCCAGCTCACCCATACCTCTAGCCAAAAACATTCAGTACTTC. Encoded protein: CASSPIPLAKNIQYF. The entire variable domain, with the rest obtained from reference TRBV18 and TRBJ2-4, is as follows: NAGVMQNPRHLVRRRGQEARLRCSPMKGHSHVYWYRQLPEEGLKFMVYLQKENIIDESGMPKERFSAEFPKEGPSILRIQQVVRGDSAAYFCASSPIPLAKNIQYFGAGTRLSVL.

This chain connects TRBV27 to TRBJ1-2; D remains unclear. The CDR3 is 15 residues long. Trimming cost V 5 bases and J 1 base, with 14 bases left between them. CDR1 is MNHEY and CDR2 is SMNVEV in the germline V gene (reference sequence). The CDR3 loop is CASSTSMEGNYGYTF. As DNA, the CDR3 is TGTGCCAGCAGTACCTCTATGGAGGGTAACTATGGCTACACCTTC.

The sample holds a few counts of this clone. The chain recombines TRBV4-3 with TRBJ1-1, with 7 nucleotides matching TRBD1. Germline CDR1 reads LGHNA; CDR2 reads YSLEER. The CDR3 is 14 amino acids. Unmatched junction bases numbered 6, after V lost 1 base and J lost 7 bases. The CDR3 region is CASSQGDSGSEAFF. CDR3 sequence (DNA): TGCGCCAGCAGCCAAGGGGACAGTGGGAGTGAAGCTTTCTTT.

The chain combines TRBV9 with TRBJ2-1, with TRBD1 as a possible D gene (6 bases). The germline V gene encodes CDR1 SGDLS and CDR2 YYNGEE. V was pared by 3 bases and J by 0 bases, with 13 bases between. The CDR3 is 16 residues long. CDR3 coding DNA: TGTGCCAGCAGCGGAAGGGACACGAGCTCCTACAATGAGCAGTTCTTC. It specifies CASSGRDTSSYNEQFF.

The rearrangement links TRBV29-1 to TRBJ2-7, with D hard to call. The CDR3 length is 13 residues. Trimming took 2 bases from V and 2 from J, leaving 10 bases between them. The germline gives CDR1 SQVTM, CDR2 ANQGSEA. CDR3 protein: CSVERGPPYEQYF. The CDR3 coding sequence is TGCAGCGTTGAAAGAGGACCCCCCTACGAGCAGTACTTC.

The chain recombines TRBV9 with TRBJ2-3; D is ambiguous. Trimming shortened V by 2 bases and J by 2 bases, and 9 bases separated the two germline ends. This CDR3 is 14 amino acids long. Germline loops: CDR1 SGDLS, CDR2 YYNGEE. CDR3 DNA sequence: TGTGCCAGCAGCGTCCAAGGGTTCACAGATACGCAGTATTTT. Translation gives CASSVQGFTDTQYF.

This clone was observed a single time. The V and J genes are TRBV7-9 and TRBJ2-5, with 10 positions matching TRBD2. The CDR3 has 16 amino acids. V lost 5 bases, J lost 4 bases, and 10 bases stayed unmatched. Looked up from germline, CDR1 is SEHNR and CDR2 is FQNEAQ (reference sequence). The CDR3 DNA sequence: TGTGCCAGCAGCCCGAGGGCTAGCGGGGGACCAGAGACCCAGTACTTC. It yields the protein CASSPRASGGPETQYF.

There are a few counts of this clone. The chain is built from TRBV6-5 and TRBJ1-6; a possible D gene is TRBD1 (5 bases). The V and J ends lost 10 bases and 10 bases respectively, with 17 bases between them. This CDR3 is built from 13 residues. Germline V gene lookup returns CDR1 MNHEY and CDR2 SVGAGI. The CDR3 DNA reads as TGTGCCACCTCGAAGGGGCACCGGTCACCCCTCCACTTT. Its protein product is CATSKGHRSPLHF.

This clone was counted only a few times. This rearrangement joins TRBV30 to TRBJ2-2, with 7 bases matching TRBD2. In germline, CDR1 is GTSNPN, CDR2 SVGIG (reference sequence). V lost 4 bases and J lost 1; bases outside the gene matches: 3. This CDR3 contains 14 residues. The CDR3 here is CAWKRDGNTGELFF. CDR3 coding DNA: TGTGCCTGGAAGCGGGACGGGAACACCGGGGAGCTGTTTTTT. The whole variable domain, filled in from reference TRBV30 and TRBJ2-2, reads SQTIHQWPATLVQPVGSPLSLECTVEGTSNPNLYWYRQAAGRGLQLLFYSVGIGQISSEVPQNLSASRPQDRQFILSSKKLLLSDSGFYLCAWKRDGNTGELFFGEGSRLTVL.

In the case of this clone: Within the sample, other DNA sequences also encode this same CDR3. The CDR3 here is CASSWTVNTEAFF. The CDR3 nucleotides are TGTGCCAGCAGCTGGACAGTGAACACTGAAGCTTTCTTT. The chain joins TRBV27 to TRBJ1-1, with D perhaps TRBD1 (6 bases). Germline V gives CDR1 MNHEY, CDR2 SMNVEV (reference sequence). The CDR3 runs to 13 residues. V was cut by 6 bases and J by 0 bases, with 8 bases left in between.

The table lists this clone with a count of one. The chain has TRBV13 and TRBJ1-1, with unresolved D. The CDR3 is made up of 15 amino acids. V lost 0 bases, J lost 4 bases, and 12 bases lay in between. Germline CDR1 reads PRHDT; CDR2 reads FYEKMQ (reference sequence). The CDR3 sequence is CASSLGLIGSTEAFF. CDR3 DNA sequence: TGTGCCAGCAGCTTAGGTCTGATTGGAAGCACTGAAGCTTTCTTT.

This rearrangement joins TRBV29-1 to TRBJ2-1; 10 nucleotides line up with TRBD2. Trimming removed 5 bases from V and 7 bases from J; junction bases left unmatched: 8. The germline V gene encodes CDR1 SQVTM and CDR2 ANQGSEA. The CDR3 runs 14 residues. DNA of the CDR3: TGCAGCGTTATTGTCGCTAGCGGGGGAAATGAGCAGTTCTTC. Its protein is CSVIVASGGNEQFF.

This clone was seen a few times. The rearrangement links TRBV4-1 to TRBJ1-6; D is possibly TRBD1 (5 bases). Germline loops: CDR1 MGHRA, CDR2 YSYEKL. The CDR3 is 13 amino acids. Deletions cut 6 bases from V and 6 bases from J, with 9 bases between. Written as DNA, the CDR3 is TGCGCCAGCAGGAGGCAGGGTAATTCACCCCTCCACTTT. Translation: CASRRQGNSPLHF.

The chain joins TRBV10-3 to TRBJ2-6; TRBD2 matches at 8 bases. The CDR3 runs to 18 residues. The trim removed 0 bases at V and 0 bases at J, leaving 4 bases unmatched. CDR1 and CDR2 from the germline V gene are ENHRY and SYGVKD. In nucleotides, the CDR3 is TGTGCCATCAGTGAGTCGCGGGGGGCGAGCTCTGGGGCCAACGTCCTGACTTTC. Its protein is CAISESRGASSGANVLTF.

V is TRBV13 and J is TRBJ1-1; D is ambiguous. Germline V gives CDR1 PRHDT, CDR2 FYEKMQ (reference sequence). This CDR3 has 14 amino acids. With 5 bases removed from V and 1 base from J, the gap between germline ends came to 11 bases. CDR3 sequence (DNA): TGTGCCAGCAGCATCCGGGAGAAGAACACTGAAGCTTTCTTT. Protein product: CASSIREKNTEAFF.